The subject of this entry is one T cell receptor beta chain. Its antigen is unidentified. The sample comes from a study of chemoradiotherapy in HPV16-positive cancers. Repertoires were sampled repeatedly during chemoradiotherapy. The assay was immunoSEQ multiplex PCR, and TCRdb's table has in-frame clones only and misses some. The data contain roughly 15,000 clones, roughly 90% of them singletons. General study points: During treatment, candidate HPV-specific clones and E7-related motifs expanded in tumor. HPV-specific T cells were functionally defined from only two HPV16-positive patients.

The V and J ends lost 3 bases and 7 bases, in that order; junction bases with no gene match: 13. Germline assignment: CDR1 SGHDN and CDR2 FVKESK. The CDR3 is made up of 16 amino acids. The starting material was tumor tissue, obtained from a patient who underwent chemoradiotherapy. This rearrangement joins TRBV14 to TRBJ2-5; 8 bases agree with TRBD2. This TCR was sampled from a human donor with HPV-associated anogenital cancer. CDR3 DNA sequence: TGTGCCAGCAGCCAGACTAGCTCGGGAGGGAAGAGGACCCAGTACTTC. It translates to CASSQTSSGGKRTQYF.